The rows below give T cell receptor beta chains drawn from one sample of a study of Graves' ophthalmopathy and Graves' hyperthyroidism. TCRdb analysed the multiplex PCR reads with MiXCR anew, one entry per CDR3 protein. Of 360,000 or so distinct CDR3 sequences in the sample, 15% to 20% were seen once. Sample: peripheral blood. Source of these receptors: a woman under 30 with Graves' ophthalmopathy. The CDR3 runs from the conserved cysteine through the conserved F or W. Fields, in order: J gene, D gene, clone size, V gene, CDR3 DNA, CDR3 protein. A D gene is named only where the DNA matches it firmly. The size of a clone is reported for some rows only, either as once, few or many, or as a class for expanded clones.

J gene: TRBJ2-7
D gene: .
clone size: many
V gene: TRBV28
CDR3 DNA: TGTGCCAGCATTGGGGGGGGCGGCCTTCGATATTACGAGCAGTACTTC
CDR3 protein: CASIGGGGLRYYEQYF

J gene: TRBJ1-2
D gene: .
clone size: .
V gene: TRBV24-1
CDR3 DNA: TGTGCCACCAGTGAACGAGCTAACTATGGCTACACCTTC
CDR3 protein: CATSERANYGYTF

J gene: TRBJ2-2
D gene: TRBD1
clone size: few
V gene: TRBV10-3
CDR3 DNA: TGTGCCATCAGGGACAGGGAGAGCGGGGAGCTGTTTTTT
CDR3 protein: CAIRDRESGELFF

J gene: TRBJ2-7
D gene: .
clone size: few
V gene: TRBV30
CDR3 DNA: TGTGCCTGGAGTATAGGAGGGCCTCCCTACGAGCAGTACTTC
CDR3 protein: CAWSIGGPPYEQYF

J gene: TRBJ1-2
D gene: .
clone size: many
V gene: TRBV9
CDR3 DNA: TGTGCCAGCAGCGTGGGTCCGGGACCAAACTATGGCTACACCTTC
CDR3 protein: CASSVGPGPNYGYTF

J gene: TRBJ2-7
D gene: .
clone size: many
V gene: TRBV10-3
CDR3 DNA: TGTGCCATCTCGGAGAGGGCGAGCTACGAGCAGTACTTC
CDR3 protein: CAISERASYEQYF

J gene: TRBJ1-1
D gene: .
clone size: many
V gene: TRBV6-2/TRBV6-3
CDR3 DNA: TGTGCCAGCCGCCTTAGAGGGGACACTGAAGCTTTCTTT
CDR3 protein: CASRLRGDTEAFF

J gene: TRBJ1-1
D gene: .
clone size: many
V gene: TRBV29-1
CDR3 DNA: TGCAGCGTTAAATCTAGCTACATGAACACTGAAGCTTTCTTT
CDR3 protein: CSVKSSYMNTEAFF

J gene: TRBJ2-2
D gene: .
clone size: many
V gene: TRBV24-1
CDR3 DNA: TGTGCCACTGGTCCGGGACTCCTGAACACCGGGGAGCTGTTTTTT
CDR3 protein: CATGPGLLNTGELFF

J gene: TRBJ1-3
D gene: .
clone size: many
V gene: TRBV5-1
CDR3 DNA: TGCGCCAGCAGCCTGGATGGACAGACCTTAAACACCATATATTTT
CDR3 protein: CASSLDGQTLNTIYF

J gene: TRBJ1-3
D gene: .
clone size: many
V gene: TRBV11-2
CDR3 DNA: TGTGCCAGCAGCTTACGTCCCGGGACGTTGGACACCATATATTTT
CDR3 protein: CASSLRPGTLDTIYF

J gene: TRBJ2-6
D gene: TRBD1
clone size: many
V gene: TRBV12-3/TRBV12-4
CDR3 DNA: TGTGCCAGCCGGGACAGGGGCGCTCTTCCTGGGGCCAACGTCCTGACTTTC
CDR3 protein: CASRDRGALPGANVLTF

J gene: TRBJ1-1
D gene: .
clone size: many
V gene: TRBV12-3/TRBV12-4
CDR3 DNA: TGTGCCAGCAGTCTACTCGGACAATCCACTGAAGCTTTCTTT
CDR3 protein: CASSLLGQSTEAFF

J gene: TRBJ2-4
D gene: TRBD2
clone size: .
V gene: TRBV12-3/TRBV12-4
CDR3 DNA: TGTGCCAGCAGCCATGGACTAGCGGGAGGGCCCTGGGCCAAAAACATTCAGTACTTC
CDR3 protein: CASSHGLAGGPWAKNIQYF